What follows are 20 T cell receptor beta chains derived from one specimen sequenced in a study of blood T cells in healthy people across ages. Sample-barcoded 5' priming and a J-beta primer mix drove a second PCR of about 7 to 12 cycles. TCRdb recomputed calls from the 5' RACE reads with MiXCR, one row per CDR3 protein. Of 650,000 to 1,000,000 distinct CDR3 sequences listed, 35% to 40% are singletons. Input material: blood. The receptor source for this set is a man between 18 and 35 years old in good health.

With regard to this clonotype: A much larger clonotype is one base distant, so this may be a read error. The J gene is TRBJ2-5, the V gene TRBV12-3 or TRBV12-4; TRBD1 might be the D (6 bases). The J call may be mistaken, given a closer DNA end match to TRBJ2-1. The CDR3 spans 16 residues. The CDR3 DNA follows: TGTGCCAGCAGTTTCATGAGAATGCAGGGGAAAGAGACCCAGTTCTTC. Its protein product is CASSFMRMQGKETQFF.

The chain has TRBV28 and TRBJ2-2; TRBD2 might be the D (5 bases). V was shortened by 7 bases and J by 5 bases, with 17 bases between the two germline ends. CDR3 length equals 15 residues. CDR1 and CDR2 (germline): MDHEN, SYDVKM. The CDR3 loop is CASKIQLVGTGELFF. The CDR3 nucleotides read TGTGCCAGCAAAATTCAACTAGTAGGAACCGGGGAGCTGTTTTTT. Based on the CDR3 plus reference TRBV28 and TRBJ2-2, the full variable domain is DVKVTQSSRYLVKRTGEKVFLECVQDMDHENMFWYRQDPGLGLRLIYFSYDVKMKEKGDIPEGYSVSREKKERFSLILESASTNQTSMYLCASKIQLVGTGELFFGEGSRLTVL.

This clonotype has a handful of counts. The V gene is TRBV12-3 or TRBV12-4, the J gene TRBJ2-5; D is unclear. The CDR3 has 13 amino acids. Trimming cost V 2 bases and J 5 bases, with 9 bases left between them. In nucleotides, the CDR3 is TGTGCCAGCAGTTTATCTGTGAGGGAGACCCAGTACTTC. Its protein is CASSLSVRETQYF.

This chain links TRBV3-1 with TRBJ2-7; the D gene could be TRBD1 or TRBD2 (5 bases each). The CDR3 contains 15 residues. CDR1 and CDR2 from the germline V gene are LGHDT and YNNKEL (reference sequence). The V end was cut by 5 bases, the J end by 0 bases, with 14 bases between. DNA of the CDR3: TGTGCCAGCAGCGCTGGGGGAGTAAGCTCCTACGAGCAGTACTTC. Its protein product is CASSAGGVSSYEQYF.

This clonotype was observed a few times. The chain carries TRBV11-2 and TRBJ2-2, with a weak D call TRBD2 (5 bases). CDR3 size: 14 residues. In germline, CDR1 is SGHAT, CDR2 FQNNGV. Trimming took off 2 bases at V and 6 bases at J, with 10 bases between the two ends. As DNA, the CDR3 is TGTGCCAGCAGCTTAAACGTCGGGGCCGGGGAGCTGTTTTTT. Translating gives CASSLNVGAGELFF.

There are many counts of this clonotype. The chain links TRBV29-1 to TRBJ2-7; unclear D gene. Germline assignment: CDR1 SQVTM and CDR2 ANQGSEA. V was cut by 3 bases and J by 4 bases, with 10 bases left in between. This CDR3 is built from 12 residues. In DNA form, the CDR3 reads TGCAGCGTTGATTCGTCCGGGTACGAGCAGTACTTC. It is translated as CSVDSSGYEQYF.

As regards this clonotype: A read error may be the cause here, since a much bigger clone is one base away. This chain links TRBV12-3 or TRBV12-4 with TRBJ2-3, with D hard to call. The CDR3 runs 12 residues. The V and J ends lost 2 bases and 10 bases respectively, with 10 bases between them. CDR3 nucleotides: TGTGCCAGCAGTTTAAGGTCGGATGCGCAGTATTTT. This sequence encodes CASSLRSDAQYF.

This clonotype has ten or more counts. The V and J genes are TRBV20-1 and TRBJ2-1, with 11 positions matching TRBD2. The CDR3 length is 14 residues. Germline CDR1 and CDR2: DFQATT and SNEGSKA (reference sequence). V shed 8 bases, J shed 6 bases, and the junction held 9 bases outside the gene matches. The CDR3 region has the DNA TGCAGTCCGAAGCGCCTAGCGGGGGGCAATGAGCAGTTCTTC. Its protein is CSPKRLAGGNEQFF.

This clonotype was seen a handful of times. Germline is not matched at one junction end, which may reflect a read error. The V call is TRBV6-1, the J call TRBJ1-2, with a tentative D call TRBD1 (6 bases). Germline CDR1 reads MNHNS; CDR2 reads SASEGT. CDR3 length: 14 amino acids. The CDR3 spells CASSAEQGAYGHTF. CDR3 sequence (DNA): TGTGCCAGCAGTGCTGAACAGGGCGCCTATGGCCACACCTTC.

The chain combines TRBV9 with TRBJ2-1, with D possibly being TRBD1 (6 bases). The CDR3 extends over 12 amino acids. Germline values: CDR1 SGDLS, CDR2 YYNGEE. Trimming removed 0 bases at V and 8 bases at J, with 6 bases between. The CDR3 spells CASSVGGHEQFF. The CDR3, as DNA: TGTGCCAGCAGCGTAGGGGGGCATGAGCAGTTCTTC. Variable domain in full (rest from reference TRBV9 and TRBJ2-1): DSGVTQTPKHLITATGQRVTLRCSPRSGDLSVYWYQQSLDQGLQFLIQYYNGEERAKGNILERFSAQQFPDLHSELNLSSLELGDSALYFCASSVGGHEQFFGPGTRLTVL.

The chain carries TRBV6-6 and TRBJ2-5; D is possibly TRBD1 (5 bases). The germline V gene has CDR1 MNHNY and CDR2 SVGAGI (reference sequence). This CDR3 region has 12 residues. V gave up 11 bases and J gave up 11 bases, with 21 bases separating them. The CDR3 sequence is CAHRGSTSEQYF. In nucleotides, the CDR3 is TGTGCCCATAGGGGTAGTACGTCTGAGCAGTACTTC.

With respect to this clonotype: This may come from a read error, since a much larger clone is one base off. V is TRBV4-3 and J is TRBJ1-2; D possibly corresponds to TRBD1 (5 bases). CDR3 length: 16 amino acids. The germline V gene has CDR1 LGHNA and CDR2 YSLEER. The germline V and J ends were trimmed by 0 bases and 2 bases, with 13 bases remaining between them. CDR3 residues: CASSQDWRRENYGYTF. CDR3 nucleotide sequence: TGCGCCAGCAGCCAAGATTGGCGCAGGGAAAACTATGGCTACACCTTC.

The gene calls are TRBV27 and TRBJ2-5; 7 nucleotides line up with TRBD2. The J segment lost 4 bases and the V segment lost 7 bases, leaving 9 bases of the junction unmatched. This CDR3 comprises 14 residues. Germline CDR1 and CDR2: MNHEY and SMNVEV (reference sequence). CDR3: CASKVGGNGETQYF. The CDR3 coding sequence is TGTGCCAGCAAAGTGGGGGGGAACGGAGAGACCCAGTACTTC.

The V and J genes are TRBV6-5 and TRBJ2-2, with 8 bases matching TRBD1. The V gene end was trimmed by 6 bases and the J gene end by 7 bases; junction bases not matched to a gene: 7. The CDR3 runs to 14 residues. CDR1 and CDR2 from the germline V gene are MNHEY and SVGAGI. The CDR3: CASSQDRASGELFF. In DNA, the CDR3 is TGTGCCAGCAGCCAGGACAGGGCTAGCGGGGAGCTGTTTTTT.

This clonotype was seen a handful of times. DNA for the CDR3: TGCAGTGCTAGAGGTGGGACTAGCGGGTACAATGAGCAGTTCTTC. As protein: CSARGGTSGYNEQFF. The chain combines TRBV20-1 with TRBJ2-1; 12 bases are shared with TRBD2. Germline CDR1 and CDR2: DFQATT and SNEGSKA (reference sequence). Trimming took 1 base from V and 4 from J; bases not matched to a gene: 2. The CDR3 runs 15 residues.

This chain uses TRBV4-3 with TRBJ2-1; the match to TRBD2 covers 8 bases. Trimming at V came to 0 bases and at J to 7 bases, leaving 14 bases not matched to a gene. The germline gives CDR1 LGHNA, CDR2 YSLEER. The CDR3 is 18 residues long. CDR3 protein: CASSQDNIAGRSGNEQFF. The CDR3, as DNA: TGCGCCAGCAGCCAAGATAACATAGCGGGGAGATCGGGGAATGAGCAGTTCTTC.

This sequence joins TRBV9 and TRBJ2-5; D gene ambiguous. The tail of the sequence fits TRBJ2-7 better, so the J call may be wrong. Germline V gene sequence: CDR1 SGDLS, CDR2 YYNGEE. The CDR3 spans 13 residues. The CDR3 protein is CASSGDVAYEQYF. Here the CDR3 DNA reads TGTGCCAGCAGCGGAGATGTGGCCTACGAGCAGTACTTC.

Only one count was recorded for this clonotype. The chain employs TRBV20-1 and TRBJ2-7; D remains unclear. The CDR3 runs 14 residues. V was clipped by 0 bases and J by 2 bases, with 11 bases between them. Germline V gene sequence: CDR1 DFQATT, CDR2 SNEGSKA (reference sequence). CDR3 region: CSARDAASPYEQYF. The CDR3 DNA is TGCAGTGCTAGAGATGCGGCCAGCCCCTACGAGCAGTACTTC.

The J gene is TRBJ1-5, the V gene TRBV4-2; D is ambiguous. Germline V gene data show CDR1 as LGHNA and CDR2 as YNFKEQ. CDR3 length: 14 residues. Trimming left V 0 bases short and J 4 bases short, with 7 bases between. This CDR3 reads CASSQDSRNQPQHF. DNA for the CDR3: TGTGCCAGCAGCCAAGATAGCCGAAATCAGCCCCAGCATTTT.

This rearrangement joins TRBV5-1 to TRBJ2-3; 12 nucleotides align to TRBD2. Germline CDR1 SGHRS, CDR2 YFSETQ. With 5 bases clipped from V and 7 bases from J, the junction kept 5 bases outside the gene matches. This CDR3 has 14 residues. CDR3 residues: CASSASGGAYTQYF. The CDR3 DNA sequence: TGCGCCAGCAGTGCTAGCGGGGGGGCATATACGCAGTATTTT.